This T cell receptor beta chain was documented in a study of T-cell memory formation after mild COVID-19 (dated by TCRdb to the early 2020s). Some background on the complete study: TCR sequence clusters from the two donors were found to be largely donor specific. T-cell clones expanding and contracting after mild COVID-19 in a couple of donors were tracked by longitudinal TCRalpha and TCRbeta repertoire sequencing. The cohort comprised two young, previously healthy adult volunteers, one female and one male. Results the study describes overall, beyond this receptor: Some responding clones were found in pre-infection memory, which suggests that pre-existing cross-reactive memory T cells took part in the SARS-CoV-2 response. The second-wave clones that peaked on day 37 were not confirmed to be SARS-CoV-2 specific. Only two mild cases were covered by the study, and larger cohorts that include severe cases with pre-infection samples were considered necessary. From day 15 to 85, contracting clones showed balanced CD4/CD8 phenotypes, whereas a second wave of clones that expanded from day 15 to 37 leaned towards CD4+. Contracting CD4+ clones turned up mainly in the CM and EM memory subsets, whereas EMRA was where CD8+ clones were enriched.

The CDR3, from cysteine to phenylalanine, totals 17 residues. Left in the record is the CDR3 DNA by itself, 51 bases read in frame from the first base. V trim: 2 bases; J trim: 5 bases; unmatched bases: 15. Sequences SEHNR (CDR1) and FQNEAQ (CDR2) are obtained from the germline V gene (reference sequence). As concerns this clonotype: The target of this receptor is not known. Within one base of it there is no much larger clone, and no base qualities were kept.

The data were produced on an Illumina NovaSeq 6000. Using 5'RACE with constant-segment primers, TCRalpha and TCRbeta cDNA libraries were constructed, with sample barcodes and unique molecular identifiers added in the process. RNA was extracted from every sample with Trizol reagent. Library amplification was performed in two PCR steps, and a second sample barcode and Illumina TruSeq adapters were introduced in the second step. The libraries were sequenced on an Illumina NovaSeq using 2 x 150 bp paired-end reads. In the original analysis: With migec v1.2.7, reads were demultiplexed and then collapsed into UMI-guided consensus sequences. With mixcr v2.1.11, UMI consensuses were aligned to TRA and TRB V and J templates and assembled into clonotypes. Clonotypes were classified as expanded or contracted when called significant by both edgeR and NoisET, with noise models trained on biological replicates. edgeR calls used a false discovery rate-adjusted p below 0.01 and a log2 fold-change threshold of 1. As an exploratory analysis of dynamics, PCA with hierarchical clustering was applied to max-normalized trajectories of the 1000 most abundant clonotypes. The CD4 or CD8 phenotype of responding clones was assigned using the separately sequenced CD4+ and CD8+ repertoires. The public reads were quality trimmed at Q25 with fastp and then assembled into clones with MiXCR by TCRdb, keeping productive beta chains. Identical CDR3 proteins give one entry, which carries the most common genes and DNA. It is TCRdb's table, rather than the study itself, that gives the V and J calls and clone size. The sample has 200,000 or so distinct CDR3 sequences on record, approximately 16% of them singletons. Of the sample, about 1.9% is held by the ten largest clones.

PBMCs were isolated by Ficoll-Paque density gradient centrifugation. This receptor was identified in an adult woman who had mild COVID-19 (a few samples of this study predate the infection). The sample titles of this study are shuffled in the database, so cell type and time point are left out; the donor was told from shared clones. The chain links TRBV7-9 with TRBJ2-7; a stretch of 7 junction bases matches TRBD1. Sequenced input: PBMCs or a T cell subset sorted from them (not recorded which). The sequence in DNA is TGTGCCAGCAGCTTATTGAATTTGGAGACAGGGACCAACGAGCAGTACTTC. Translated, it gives CASSLLNLETGTNEQYF.